Presented here are 2 T cell receptor beta chains from one specimen sequenced in a study of neoadjuvant anti-PD-1 for oral cavity cancer. The protocol was immunoSEQ multiplex PCR, while the TCRdb copy is restricted to in-frame clones and leaves out a portion. The repertoire consists of about 15,000 clones, with 60% to 70% occurring once and the leading ten covering around 2.8%. The source was PBMCs, collected before nivolumab (anti-PD-1) treatment. The receptors originated from a person aged 35 to 85 with oral cavity squamous cell carcinoma.

The CDR3 region is CASSKNGSRAYNEQFF. The CDR3 DNA sequence: TGTGCCAGCAGCAAAAACGGGAGTAGGGCCTACAATGAGCAGTTCTTC. V usage is TRBV21-1 and J usage is TRBJ2-1; TRBD2 reflects the table's D call only, with no check against the DNA. TRBV21-1 is deemed a pseudogene. This CDR3 spans 16 amino acids.

V is TRBV9 and J is TRBJ2-3, with 13 bases that match TRBD2. Trimming cost V 3 bases and J 8 bases; bases outside gene matches: 6. The germline V gene encodes CDR1 SGDLS and CDR2 YYNGEE. The CDR3 loop spans 15 amino acids. As DNA, the CDR3 is TGTGCCAGCAGCGCAGGACTAGCGGGAGAATCTACGCAGTATTTT. This encodes CASSAGLAGESTQYF.